The text below deals with one T cell receptor (beta chain). The V and J ends lost 0 bases and 1 base respectively, with 8 bases between them. This CDR3 spans 15 amino acids. The germline CDR1 and CDR2 sequences are MNHEY and SVGAGI. These data originate in a study of T cell responses to AZD1222 COVID-19 vaccine. Only in-frame clones appear in the TCRdb table, and some are missing; sequencing was by immunoSEQ multiplex PCR. The table has roughly 120,000 clones, roughly nine tenths seen once. This clonotype was sampled from an adult in good health. This chain uses TRBV6-5 with TRBJ2-3; tentative D call: TRBD2 (5 bases). The sequencing here drew on peripheral blood, taken on day 0 of AZD1222 vaccination. CDR3 amino acids: CASSYSIGGTDTQYF. The DNA of the CDR3 is TGTGCCAGCAGTTACTCGATCGGGGGCACAGATACGCAGTATTTT.